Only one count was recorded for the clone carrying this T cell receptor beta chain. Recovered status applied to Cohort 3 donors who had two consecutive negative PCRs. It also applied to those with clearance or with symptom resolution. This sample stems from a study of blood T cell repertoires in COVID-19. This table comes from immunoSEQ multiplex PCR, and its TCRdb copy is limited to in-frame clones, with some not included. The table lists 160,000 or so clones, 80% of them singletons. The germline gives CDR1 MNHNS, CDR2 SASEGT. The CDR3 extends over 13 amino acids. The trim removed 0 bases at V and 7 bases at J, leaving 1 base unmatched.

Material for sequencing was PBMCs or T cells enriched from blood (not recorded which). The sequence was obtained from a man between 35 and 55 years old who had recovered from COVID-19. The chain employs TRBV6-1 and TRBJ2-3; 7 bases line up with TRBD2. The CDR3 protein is CASSEAGGNTQYF. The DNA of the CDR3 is TGTGCCAGCAGTGAAGCGGGGGGGAATACGCAGTATTTT.